This T cell receptor beta chain was captured in a study of cytomegalovirus exposure and HLA in healthy donors. Study-level background: Unique TCRs from HLA-typed donors, about 85 million of them, were held in an early data release. Study results and limitations: The investigators catalogued 150 to 200 TCR beta chains as cytomegalovirus-associated.

There are 16 residues in the CDR3. The junction had 9 bases not matched to a gene; V was cut back by 5 bases and J by 2 bases. Germline CDR1 is SGHNT and CDR2 is YENEEA. The PCR employed 60 Vbeta primers together with 13 Jbeta primers. Only in-frame clones appear in the TCRdb table, and some are missing; sequencing was by immunoSEQ multiplex PCR. Counted here are some 100,000 clones, less than 85% occurring once; the ten biggest clones make up 15% to 20%. A note on this clone: The antigen remains undetermined.

Despite likely unrecorded immune exposures, the donors were nominally healthy at the time of sampling. The clonotype comes from a man aged 45 to 65 in good health and CMV-seropositive. Sequenced input: PBMCs. The rearrangement uses TRBV11-3 and TRBJ2-7; 10 nucleotides line up with TRBD2. This chain's CDR3 is CASSRTSGTETYEQYF. As DNA, the CDR3 is TGTGCCAGCAGCCGAACTAGCGGGACAGAAACCTACGAGCAGTACTTC.